Described below is a single T cell receptor beta chain sequence and its context. Its antigen is not known. This specimen belongs to a study of beta chain features in type 1 diabetes. Study conclusions and caveats: Insertions at VDJ junctions were less frequent in type 1 diabetes patients. These patients also deleted more nucleotides at the same junctions. PCR, the amplification step, might favor shorter templates, equally in patients and controls.

The investigators reverse transcribed all of the isolated RNA, so they sequenced expressed TCRB transcripts. An average roughly 3.6 million reads came from naive, central memory and regulatory T cell samples. Measured with immunoSEQ multiplex PCR; TCRdb has only the in-frame clones, and not every one. The sample lists about 360,000 clones; around an eighth were seen once. The CDR3 totals 15 residues. The trim removed 3 bases at V and 0 bases at J, leaving 7 bases unmatched. Per germline, CDR1 GTSNPN and CDR2 SVGIG (reference sequence). Material for sequencing was naive CD4+ T cells from blood. The rearrangement joins TRBV30 to TRBJ2-7, with 8 nucleotides matching TRBD1. The clonotype originates from a man between 18 and 35 years old in good health. The CDR3 nucleotides are TGTGCCTGGAGCGGCTCAGGGGGCTACTCCTACGAGCAGTACTTC. Residues: CAWSGSGGYSYEQYF.